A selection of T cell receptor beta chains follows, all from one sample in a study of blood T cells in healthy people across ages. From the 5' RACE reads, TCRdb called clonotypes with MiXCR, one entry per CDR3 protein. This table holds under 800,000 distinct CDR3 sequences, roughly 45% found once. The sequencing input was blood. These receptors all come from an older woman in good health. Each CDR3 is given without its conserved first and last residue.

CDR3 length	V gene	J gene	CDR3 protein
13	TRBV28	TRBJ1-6	VSSLDRGWDSPLH
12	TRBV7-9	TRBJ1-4	ASRGVSADEKLF
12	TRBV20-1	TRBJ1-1	SARGIGRGTEAF
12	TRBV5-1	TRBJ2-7	ASSPGTSGYEQY
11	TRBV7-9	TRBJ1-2	ASTRQGGYGYT
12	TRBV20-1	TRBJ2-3	SAATGVSVHTQY
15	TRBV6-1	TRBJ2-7	ASSVRRREGGSYEQY
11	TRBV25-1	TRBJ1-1	ASSELRGAEAF
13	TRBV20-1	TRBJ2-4	SASDAQLWGNIQY
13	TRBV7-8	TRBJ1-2	ASSLQVSTGYGYT
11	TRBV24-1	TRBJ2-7	ATSVGSGYEQY
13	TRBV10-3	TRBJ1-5	AIRPDRGSNQPQH
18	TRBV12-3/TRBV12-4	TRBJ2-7	ASTVSLGLAGVGKLYEQY
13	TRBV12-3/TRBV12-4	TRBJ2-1	ASSFRRDKYNEQF
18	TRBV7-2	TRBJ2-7	ASSLVAATGLAGGTYEQY
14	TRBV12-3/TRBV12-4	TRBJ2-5	ASSFPSGGGVETQY
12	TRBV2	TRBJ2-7	ASLTSESYNEQY
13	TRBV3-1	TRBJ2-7	ASSQGAGSGYEQY
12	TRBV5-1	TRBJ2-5	ASSFLTDQETQY